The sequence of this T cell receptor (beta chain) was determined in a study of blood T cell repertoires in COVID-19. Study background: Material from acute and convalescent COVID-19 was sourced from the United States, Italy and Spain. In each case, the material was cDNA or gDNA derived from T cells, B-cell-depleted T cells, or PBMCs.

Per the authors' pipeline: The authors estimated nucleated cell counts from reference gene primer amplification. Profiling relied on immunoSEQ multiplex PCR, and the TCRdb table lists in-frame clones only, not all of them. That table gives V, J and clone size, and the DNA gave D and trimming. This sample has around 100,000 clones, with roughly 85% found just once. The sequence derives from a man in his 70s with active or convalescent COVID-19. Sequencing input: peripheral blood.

The CDR3 here is CASSTGTPNTEAFF. The CDR3 DNA follows: TGCGCCAGCAGCACCGGGACACCGAACACTGAAGCTTTCTTT. This chain joins TRBV5-1 and TRBJ1-1, with D perhaps matching TRBD1 (6 bases). CDR3 length: 14 residues. The germline V gene has CDR1 SGHRS and CDR2 YFSETQ. V gave up 4 bases and J gave up 1 base, with 11 bases separating them. Filled out from reference TRBV5-1 and TRBJ1-1, the complete variable domain reads KAGVTQTPRYLIKTRGQQVTLSCSPISGHRSVSWYQQTPGQGLQFLFEYFSETQRNKGNFPGRFSGRQFSNSRSEMNVSTLELGDSALYLCASSTGTPNTEAFFGQGTRLTVV.